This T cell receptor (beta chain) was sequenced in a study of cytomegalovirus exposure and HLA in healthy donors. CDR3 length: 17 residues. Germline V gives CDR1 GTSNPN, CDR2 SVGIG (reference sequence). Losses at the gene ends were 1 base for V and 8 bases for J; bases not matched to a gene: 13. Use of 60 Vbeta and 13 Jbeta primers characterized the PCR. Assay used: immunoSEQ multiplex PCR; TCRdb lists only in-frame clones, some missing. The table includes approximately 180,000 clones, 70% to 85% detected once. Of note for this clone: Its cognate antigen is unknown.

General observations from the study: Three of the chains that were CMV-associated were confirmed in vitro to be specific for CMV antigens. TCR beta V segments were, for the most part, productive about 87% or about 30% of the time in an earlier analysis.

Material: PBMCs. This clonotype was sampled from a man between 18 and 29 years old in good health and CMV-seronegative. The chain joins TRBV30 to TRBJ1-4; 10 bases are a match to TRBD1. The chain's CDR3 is CAWSAPPQTGGREKLFF. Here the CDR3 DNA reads TGTGCCTGGAGTGCGCCACCTCAGACAGGGGGCCGGGAAAAACTGTTTTTT.